A single sample gave rise to the 32 T cell receptor beta chains below, sequenced in a study of blood T cell repertoires in COVID-19. Some clones are missing from TCRdb's copy, which holds only in-frame ones; the method was immunoSEQ multiplex PCR. The sample lists about 100,000 clones; roughly nine tenths were seen once. Sequencing input: peripheral blood. These receptors were taken from a man aged 30-40 years in a cohort sampled during active COVID-19.

The gene calls are TRBV18 and TRBJ2-1; D perhaps matches TRBD1 (6 bases). Trimming left V 6 bases short and J 8 bases short, with 20 bases between. The CDR3 is 15 amino acids. Germline V gene sequence: CDR1 KGHSH, CDR2 LQKENI. The CDR3 reads CASSQGQGMDYEQFF. The CDR3 DNA follows: TGTGCCAGCTCCCAAGGGCAGGGGATGGATTATGAGCAGTTCTTC.

The CDR3 reads CASSLASRRLAASYEQYF. DNA of the CDR3: TGTGCCAGCAGCTTAGCGTCGCGGAGACTAGCGGCCTCCTACGAGCAGTACTTC. This chain joins TRBV7-2 and TRBJ2-7; TRBD2 matches at 9 bases. J gave up 0 bases and V 0 bases, and 9 bases lay outside the gene matches. The CDR3 loop spans 18 amino acids. Germline V gene data show CDR1 as SGHTA and CDR2 as FQGNSA. Based on the CDR3 plus reference TRBV7-2 and TRBJ2-7, the full variable domain is GAGVSQSPSNKVTEKGKDVELRCDPISGHTALYWYRQSLGQGLEFLIYFQGNSAPDKSGLPSDRFSAERTGGSVSTLTIQRTQQEDSAVYLCASSLASRRLAASYEQYFGPGTRLTVT.

V gene TRBV19 combines with J gene TRBJ2-7, with D perhaps matching TRBD1 (6 bases). This CDR3 has 15 amino acids. The germline V gene has CDR1 LNHDA and CDR2 SQIVND (reference sequence). V was shortened by 5 bases and J by 3 bases, with 17 bases between the two germline ends. CDR3: CASSGPGHGDYEQYF. CDR3 nucleotides: TGTGCCAGTAGTGGTCCGGGACATGGGGACTACGAGCAGTACTTC.

The chain links TRBV19 to TRBJ1-1, with 8 bases matching TRBD1. The length of the CDR3 is 14 residues. Trimming removed 7 bases from V and 2 bases from J; junction bases left unmatched: 6. CDR1 and CDR2 from the germline V gene are LNHDA and SQIVND (reference sequence). DNA of the CDR3: TGTGCCAGTACCGTGACAGGGGTAAACACTGAAGCTTTCTTT. Its translation: CASTVTGVNTEAFF.

V usage is TRBV5-4 and J usage is TRBJ2-5; 9 nucleotides match TRBD1. In germline, CDR1 is SGHNT, CDR2 YYREEE (reference sequence). V trimming: 0 bases; J trimming: 4 bases; junction bases outside the gene matches: 7. This CDR3 has 16 residues. The CDR3 DNA sequence: TGTGCCAGCAGCTTGGATTCCTCGACAGGGGGAGAGACCCAGTACTTC. Encoded protein: CASSLDSSTGGETQYF.

The chain employs TRBV24-1 and TRBJ2-7, with 8 bases fitting TRBD1. The CDR3 has 15 residues. Germline V gene data show CDR1 as KGHDR and CDR2 as SFDVKD. The trim removed 5 bases at V and 0 bases at J, leaving 5 bases unmatched. The CDR3 sequence is CATSGGQGTSYEQYF. The CDR3 DNA reads TGTGCCACCAGTGGAGGACAGGGAACCTCCTACGAGCAGTACTTC.

This sequence joins TRBV27 and TRBJ2-7, with a tentative D call TRBD1 (6 bases). Between the trimmed V and J ends, which lost 4 bases and 0 bases, there was a span of 13 bases. Germline CDR1 reads MNHEY; CDR2 reads SMNVEV (reference sequence). The CDR3 extends over 15 amino acids. The CDR3 DNA follows: TGTGCCAGCAGTTCCGACAGGTTATTCTCCTACGAGCAGTACTTC. Amino acid sequence: CASSSDRLFSYEQYF.

The chain uses TRBV11-2 and TRBJ2-7; D may be TRBD2 (6 bases). The CDR3 covers 14 residues. Germline CDR1 and CDR2: SGHAT and FQNNGV. The V and J ends lost 6 bases and 4 bases respectively, with 16 bases between them. CDR3 DNA sequence: TGTGCCAGCAGTATAGCCGGGGGAAATTACGAGCAGTACTTC. This codes for CASSIAGGNYEQYF.

The table lists this clone with a few counts. The chain recombines TRBV6-1 with TRBJ1-1, with TRBD1 matching 8 bases. With V trimmed by 1 base and J by 6 bases, 7 bases remained unmatched. This CDR3 is built from 15 residues. Germline CDR1 and CDR2: MNHNS and SASEGT. The CDR3 spells CASSEGPGQASEAFF. The CDR3 nucleotides are TGTGCCAGCAGTGAAGGTCCGGGACAGGCTTCTGAAGCTTTCTTT.

In DNA form, the CDR3 reads TGTGCCAGCAGCCAAGCGGACAGGGTCCACGAGCAGTACTTC. It is translated as CASSQADRVHEQYF. The rearrangement links TRBV14 to TRBJ2-7; 8 bases line up with TRBD1. From germline, CDR1 is SGHDN and CDR2 FVKESK. Losses at the gene ends were 1 base for V and 5 bases for J; bases not matched to a gene: 4. The CDR3 spans 14 residues.

The CDR3 DNA follows: TGTGCCAGCAGTCCGCCGGGACAGTATCAGCCCCAGCATTTT. It yields the protein CASSPPGQYQPQHF. The chain employs TRBV28 and TRBJ1-5; 7 nucleotides line up with TRBD1. This CDR3 spans 14 amino acids. Looked up from germline, CDR1 is MDHEN and CDR2 is SYDVKM. V shed 5 bases, J shed 5 bases, and the junction held 6 bases outside the gene matches.

The V gene is TRBV5-1, the J gene TRBJ1-1; TRBD1 might be the D (6 bases). From germline, CDR1 is SGHRS and CDR2 YFSETQ. Trimming removed 0 bases at V and 1 base at J, with 13 bases between. This CDR3 is 16 amino acids long. The CDR3 nucleotides are TGCGCCAGCAGCTTGGAAGTTCTAGGGGGGAACACTGAAGCTTTCTTT. Encoded protein: CASSLEVLGGNTEAFF.

The genes are TRBV30 and TRBJ2-1; possible D gene TRBD2, 6 bases. Trimming cost V 3 bases and J 7 bases, with 10 bases left between them. The germline V gene encodes CDR1 GTSNPN and CDR2 SVGIG (reference sequence). There are 12 residues in the CDR3. As DNA, the CDR3 is TGTGCCTGGAGACGGGAGATAAATGAGCAGTTCTTC. Its translation: CAWRREINEQFF.

Here the CDR3 reads CASSYLGGNSGNTIYF. CDR3 nucleotide sequence: TGTGCCAGCAGTTATCTTGGAGGGAACTCTGGAAACACCATATATTTT. This rearrangement joins TRBV6-5 to TRBJ1-3; D unclear. This CDR3 has 16 residues. Trimming pared 3 bases from V and 0 bases from J, leaving 12 bases between. Germline CDR1 and CDR2: MNHEY and SVGAGI.

J is TRBJ1-5 and V is TRBV6-5, with TRBD1 matching 7 bases. The germline CDR1 and CDR2 sequences are MNHEY and SVGAGI. The CDR3 loop spans 13 amino acids. J was trimmed by 4 bases and V by 7 bases; bases with no gene match: 4. The CDR3 sequence: CASTQDRNQPQHF. The CDR3 DNA is TGTGCCAGCACCCAGGACAGGAATCAGCCCCAGCATTTT.

This chain connects TRBV30 to TRBJ2-7; 8 nucleotides agree with TRBD1. Germline V gene data show CDR1 as GTSNPN and CDR2 as SVGIG (reference sequence). Losses at the gene ends were 8 bases for V and 3 bases for J; bases not matched to a gene: 9. CDR3 length: 13 amino acids. The DNA for the CDR3 is TGTGCCGGCCACCGGGACAGGAGCTACGAGCAGTACTTC. Translation: CAGHRDRSYEQYF.

The table lists this clone with a few counts. V and J are TRBV7-9 and TRBJ1-1; TRBD1 agrees at 8 bases. V was clipped by 1 base and J by 8 bases; unmatched bases: 6. The CDR3 is 14 amino acids. Germline CDR1 SEHNR, CDR2 FQNEAQ (reference sequence). The chain's CDR3 is CASSLGQGLLEAFF. CDR3 DNA: TGTGCCAGCAGCTTAGGACAGGGGTTGCTCGAAGCTTTCTTT. Full variable domain (rest looked up from reference TRBV7-9 and TRBJ1-1): DTGVSQNPRHKITKRGQNVTFRCDPISEHNRLYWYRQTLGQGPEFLTYFQNEAQLEKSRLLSDRFSAERPKGSFSTLEIQRTEQGDSAMYLCASSLGQGLLEAFFGQGTRLTVV.

V usage is TRBV7-9 and J usage is TRBJ2-7; TRBD1 aligns across 7 bases. Germline V gene data show CDR1 as SEHNR and CDR2 as FQNEAQ (reference sequence). The V segment lost 5 bases and the J segment 13 bases; nucleotides outside the gene matches: 8. The CDR3 spans 11 residues. The CDR3: CASSQSDRPYF. The CDR3 nucleotides are TGTGCCAGCAGCCAATCGGACAGGCCTTACTTC. Full variable domain (remainder filled in from reference TRBV7-9 and TRBJ2-7): DTGVSQNPRHKITKRGQNVTFRCDPISEHNRLYWYRQTLGQGPEFLTYFQNEAQLEKSRLLSDRFSAERPKGSFSTLEIQRTEQGDSAMYLCASSQSDRPYFGPGTRLTVT.

The chain recombines TRBV5-1 with TRBJ2-1, with D perhaps TRBD1 (5 bases). Germline CDR1 SGHRS, CDR2 YFSETQ. V dropped 0 bases and J dropped 5 bases, with 12 bases sitting between them. This CDR3 has 15 residues. The CDR3 sequence: CASSLVGDLHNEQFF. CDR3 bases: TGCGCCAGCAGCTTGGTAGGGGATCTCCACAATGAGCAGTTCTTC.

In this sample, this clone turned up a few times. The V gene is TRBV28, the J gene TRBJ1-5; 8 nucleotides align to TRBD1. Trimming at V came to 3 bases and at J to 3 bases, leaving 7 bases not matched to a gene. Germline V CDR1 and CDR2: MDHEN, SYDVKM. The CDR3 loop spans 16 amino acids. The CDR3 DNA reads TGTGCCAGCAGTTTCTCGGACAGGGCAATCAATCAGCCCCAGCATTTT. This gives the protein CASSFSDRAINQPQHF.

The V call is TRBV5-4, the J call TRBJ2-5, with 7 bases that match TRBD2. V shed 1 base and J 4 bases; nucleotides not matched to a gene: 4. This CDR3 region has 14 residues. Germline-derived CDR1 and CDR2 are SGHNT and YYREEE (reference sequence). The CDR3 coding sequence is TGTGCCAGCAGCTTGCCGGGACTACCAGAGACCCAGTACTTC. It codes for CASSLPGLPETQYF.

This clone occurred a few times. The CDR3 loop is CAISRGSTGGQETQYF. The CDR3, as DNA: TGTGCCATCAGTCGGGGATCAACAGGGGGACAAGAGACCCAGTACTTC. The chain joins TRBV10-3 to TRBJ2-5; 8 bases map to TRBD1. J was trimmed by 2 bases and V by 5 bases; bases with no gene match: 10. Germline V gene data show CDR1 as ENHRY and CDR2 as SYGVKD. The CDR3 spans 16 residues.

The V and J genes are TRBV21-1 and TRBJ2-7; the table's D call, TRBD2, has no DNA check behind it. TRBV21-1 is described as a pseudogene. The CDR3 totals 18 residues. CDR3 DNA: TGTGCCAGCAGCAAATCCCTCGCGTGGTGGGACTTCCCCTACGAGCAGTACTTC. It translates to CASSKSLAWWDFPYEQYF.

J is TRBJ2-5 and V is TRBV3-1 (or the pseudogene TRBV3-2); D may be TRBD2 (7 bases). CDR1 is LGHDT, CDR2 YNNKEL, per germline (reference sequence). This CDR3 region has 15 residues. Trimming cost V 3 bases and J 1 base, with 12 bases left between them. DNA for the CDR3: TGTGCCAGCAGCCATCGAGGGGGGGCCCAAGAGACCCAGTACTTC. Encoded protein: CASSHRGGAQETQYF.

This clone occurred once. The rearrangement joins TRBV7-2 to TRBJ2-1; no reliable D call. V shed 4 bases and J shed 7 bases, with 14 bases lying between them. The CDR3 spans 14 residues. Germline CDR1 SGHTA, CDR2 FQGNSA. The CDR3 region has the DNA TGTGCCAGCAGCTCCCAGGCAGGAACGAATGAGCAGTTCTTC. It translates to CASSSQAGTNEQFF.

The chain uses TRBV3-1 (or the pseudogene TRBV3-2) and TRBJ2-1, with 9 bases lining up with TRBD2. Germline loops: CDR1 LGHDT, CDR2 YNNKEL (reference sequence). The CDR3 is 16 residues long. V lost 2 bases to trimming and J lost 2 bases; unmatched junction nucleotides: 4. The CDR3 region has the DNA TGTGCCAGCAGCCAATACCGCGGGGGGGCCTACAATGAGCAGTTCTTC. Translated, it gives CASSQYRGGAYNEQFF.

V is TRBV7-7 and J is TRBJ2-5, with 8 bases identical to TRBD1. From germline, CDR1 is SSHAT and CDR2 FNYEAQ (reference sequence). J was trimmed by 5 bases and V by 5 bases; bases with no gene match: 7. This CDR3 spans 14 amino acids. CDR3: CASSPTGVLETQYF. Here the CDR3 DNA reads TGTGCCAGCAGCCCGACAGGGGTCCTGGAGACCCAGTACTTC.

The V and J genes are TRBV4-3 and TRBJ2-1; possibly TRBD2 for D (5 bases). Germline-derived CDR1 and CDR2 are LGHNA and YSLEER. There are 18 residues in the CDR3. The ends were cut back, 0 bases at V and 4 bases at J, with 19 bases in the middle. As DNA, the CDR3 is TGCGCCAGCAGCCAAGATGACCTACTAGGGCGGACTTACAATGAGCAGTTCTTC. Translated: CASSQDDLLGRTYNEQFF.

This sequence joins TRBV6-6 and TRBJ2-7, with a possible D match to TRBD2 (7 bases). Per germline, CDR1 MNHNY and CDR2 SVGAGI (reference sequence). V was pared by 8 bases and J by 6 bases, with 20 bases between. The CDR3 is 14 residues long. CDR3 coding DNA: TGTGCCAGCGGACTTGAGGGGGGGTTTGGCGAGCAGTACTTC. Protein product: CASGLEGGFGEQYF.

The V call is TRBV30, the J call TRBJ2-3; D perhaps matches TRBD2 (6 bases). Deletions cut 3 bases from V and 7 bases from J, with 17 bases between. This CDR3 spans 14 amino acids. Germline assignment: CDR1 GTSNPN and CDR2 SVGIG (reference sequence). The CDR3 spells CAWRSGEISYTQYF. CDR3 in DNA: TGTGCCTGGAGATCGGGGGAAATCTCATATACGCAGTATTTT.

The rearrangement joins TRBV18 to TRBJ2-7, with 7 bases fitting TRBD1. The CDR3 loop spans 16 amino acids. With 2 bases clipped from V and 4 bases from J, the junction kept 11 bases outside the gene matches. The germline gives CDR1 KGHSH, CDR2 LQKENI. The CDR3 is CASSPGITGETYEQYF. CDR3 nucleotides: TGTGCCAGCTCACCAGGTATAACAGGGGAAACTTACGAGCAGTACTTC.

The chain uses TRBV28 and TRBJ2-6, with unresolved D. Trimming removed 5 bases at V and 0 bases at J, with 14 bases between. CDR3 length: 17 residues. Germline-derived CDR1 and CDR2 are MDHEN and SYDVKM. The CDR3 sequence: CASSPLTQSSGANVLTF. The CDR3 nucleotides are TGTGCCAGCAGTCCTCTGACTCAAAGCTCTGGGGCCAACGTCCTGACTTTC.